A single sample gave rise to the 28 T cell receptor beta chains below, sequenced in a study of OX40 agonist ivuxolimab in advanced cancers. Library construction relied on the immunoSEQ multiplex PCR assay. TCRdb mirrors the immuneACCESS table, restricted to in-frame sequences. Some clones are absent from its copies; in checked studies, under half trace to an unresolved V gene, and the reason for the others is unknown. This sample comprises approximately 65,000 clones, approximately 89% of them detected only once. About 1% of the sample is held by the ten biggest clonotypes. Sequences were derived from CD4+ or CD8+ T cells sorted from blood, sampled in a trial of the OX40 agonist ivuxolimab. Receptors originate from an adult with an advanced solid tumor such as melanoma, head and neck, liver or kidney cancer.

The chain joins TRBV18 to TRBJ1-5, with D perhaps matching TRBD1 (6 bases). Germline V gene sequence: CDR1 KGHSH, CDR2 LQKENI. CDR3 length: 14 amino acids. V was shortened by 3 bases and J by 7 bases, with 13 bases between the two germline ends. Here the CDR3 DNA reads TGTGCCAGCTCACCTTCGGGGGGCCGACAGCCCCAGCATTTT. The encoded protein is CASSPSGGRQPQHF.

The V call is TRBV18, the J call TRBJ1-1, with a tentative D call TRBD1 (5 bases). CDR3 length: 14 amino acids. CDR1 KGHSH and CDR2 LQKENI come from the germline V gene. V was cut by 2 bases and J by 3 bases, with 10 bases left in between. The CDR3 is CASSPMGGDTEAFF. CDR3 sequence (DNA): TGTGCCAGCTCACCAATGGGAGGGGACACTGAAGCTTTCTTT.

A single count supports this clone. The chain uses TRBV6-1 and TRBJ1-2; 8 nucleotides agree with TRBD1. The germline V gene encodes CDR1 MNHNS and CDR2 SASEGT. J was trimmed by 4 bases and V by 1 base; bases with no gene match: 2. The CDR3 consists of 14 residues. In DNA, the CDR3 is TGTGCCAGCAGTGAAGGGGACAGGAGCTATGGCTACACCTTC. It encodes CASSEGDRSYGYTF.

The rearrangement uses TRBV5-6 and TRBJ2-2; tentative D call: TRBD1 (5 bases). This CDR3 is built from 13 residues. CDR1 SGHDT and CDR2 YYEEEE come from the germline V gene. Between the trimmed V and J ends, which lost 4 bases and 6 bases, there was a span of 10 bases. DNA for the CDR3: TGTGCCAGCAGCCTAGGGGCCGCCGGGGAGCTGTTTTTT. It specifies CASSLGAAGELFF.

The chain uses TRBV7-8 and TRBJ1-5, with TRBD1 matching 10 bases. The V gene's germline CDR1 is SGHVS and CDR2 FQNEAQ. This CDR3 has 17 amino acids. Trimming at V came to 6 bases and at J to 1 base, leaving 9 bases not matched to a gene. CDR3 region: CASSPGTGVPSNQPQHF. Here the CDR3 DNA reads TGTGCCAGCAGTCCCGGGACAGGGGTTCCGAGCAATCAGCCCCAGCATTTT.

The chain is built from TRBV4-1 and TRBJ2-3; D is possibly TRBD1 (6 bases). Per the germline V gene, CDR1 is MGHRA and CDR2 is YSYEKL. CDR3 length: 16 amino acids. Trimming cost V 0 bases and J 3 bases, with 13 bases left between them. This CDR3 is CASSQDWVGATDTQYF. CDR3 nucleotides: TGCGCCAGCAGCCAAGATTGGGTGGGGGCAACAGATACGCAGTATTTT.

The chain links TRBV5-4 to TRBJ2-5, with 8 bases lining up with TRBD1. The germline CDR1 and CDR2 sequences are SGHNT and YYREEE (reference sequence). The CDR3 consists of 14 residues. Trimming removed 3 bases from V and 2 bases from J; junction bases left unmatched: 3. Here the CDR3 reads CASSYGQGQETQYF. The CDR3 nucleotides are TGTGCCAGCAGCTACGGACAGGGACAAGAGACCCAGTACTTC.

The chain is built from TRBV5-4 and TRBJ1-4, with 9 nucleotides matching TRBD1. This CDR3 has 17 amino acids. Germline V gene data show CDR1 as SGHNT and CDR2 as YYREEE (reference sequence). The V segment lost 2 bases and the J segment 3 bases; nucleotides outside the gene matches: 8. The CDR3 loop is CASSFGQGFGANEKLFF. CDR3 nucleotide sequence: TGTGCCAGCAGCTTTGGACAGGGGTTTGGAGCTAATGAAAAACTGTTTTTT.

J is TRBJ1-6 and V is TRBV5-1; no definite D call. Germline V gives CDR1 SGHRS, CDR2 YFSETQ. The CDR3 spans 14 residues. V was trimmed by 1 base and J by 8 bases, leaving 10 bases between them. The CDR3, as DNA: TGCGCCAGCAGCTTGACCGGGCGGGATTCACCCCTCCACTTT. Amino acids: CASSLTGRDSPLHF. Using reference TRBV5-1 and TRBJ1-6 for the parts outside the CDR3, the full variable domain is KAGVTQTPRYLIKTRGQQVTLSCSPISGHRSVSWYQQTPGQGLQFLFEYFSETQRNKGNFPGRFSGRQFSNSRSEMNVSTLELGDSALYLCASSLTGRDSPLHFGNGTRLTVT.

This clone was found a few times. An end of the junction does not agree with germline; a read error may underlie this. This rearrangement joins TRBV18 to TRBJ1-1, with D perhaps TRBD1 (5 bases). CDR3 length equals 13 residues. CDR1 and CDR2 from the germline V gene are KGHSH and LQKENI. CDR3 amino acids: CASSLNGENIGAF. The CDR3 nucleotides are TGTGCCAGCTCACTTAACGGGGAGAACATCGGGGCCTTT.

In its sample, this clone was seen a few times. The chain carries TRBV2 and TRBJ1-2; D unresolved. V was pared by 3 bases and J by 4 bases, with 6 bases between. CDR3 length: 12 residues. Germline CDR1 reads SNHLY; CDR2 reads FYNNEI. The CDR3 sequence: CASSDRGYGYTF. DNA for the CDR3: TGTGCCAGCAGTGACCGGGGCTATGGCTACACCTTC.

The chain recombines TRBV5-1 with TRBJ2-1; possibly TRBD1 for D (6 bases). This CDR3 comprises 16 residues. From germline, CDR1 is SGHRS and CDR2 YFSETQ. V was cut by 4 bases and J by 2 bases, with 16 bases left in between. CDR3 sequence: CASSPEGDTTYNEQFF. The CDR3 region has the DNA TGCGCCAGCAGCCCTGAAGGGGACACCACCTACAATGAGCAGTTCTTC.

V and J are TRBV7-9 and TRBJ1-6; D gene ambiguous. There are 13 residues in the CDR3. CDR1 and CDR2 from the germline V gene are SEHNR and FQNEAQ (reference sequence). V dropped 1 base and J dropped 7 bases, with 5 bases sitting between them. The CDR3 sequence is CASSLVENSPLHF. Written as DNA, the CDR3 is TGTGCCAGCAGCTTAGTAGAGAATTCACCCCTCCACTTT.

This chain connects TRBV6-6 to TRBJ2-5, with D tentatively TRBD1 (7 bases). Trimming left V 8 bases short and J 6 bases short, with 16 bases between. CDR1 is MNHNY, CDR2 SVGAGI, per germline (reference sequence). This CDR3 is built from 13 residues. The CDR3 loop reads CASGGGGLKTQYF. For the CDR3, the DNA is TGTGCCAGCGGAGGAGGGGGCCTGAAGACCCAGTACTTC.

The chain employs TRBV18 and TRBJ1-2, with 8 bases matching TRBD1. V lost 3 bases to trimming and J lost 3 bases; unmatched junction nucleotides: 3. Germline CDR1 reads KGHSH; CDR2 reads LQKENI. The CDR3 consists of 14 residues. The CDR3 DNA reads as TGTGCCAGCTCACCGGACAGGGCTGACTATGGCTACACCTTC. Translating it yields CASSPDRADYGYTF.

As for this clone: Germline is not matched at one junction end, which may reflect a read error. This chain joins TRBV23-1 and TRBJ2-2; TRBD1 matches at 9 bases. TRBV23-1 is known as an ORF, though its function is uncertain. This CDR3 contains 14 residues. Here the CDR3 DNA reads TGCGCCAGCAGAGCCCGGGACAGGGATCGGGGAGCTGTTTTT. Residues: CASRARDRDRGAVF.

This clone was found once. This chain joins TRBV6-5 and TRBJ1-5; weak D call: TRBD1 (6 bases). V lost 8 bases to trimming and J lost 0 bases, with 11 bases between them. The CDR3 length is 14 residues. From germline, CDR1 is MNHEY and CDR2 SVGAGI. This CDR3 is CASADRDSNQPQHF. The DNA for the CDR3 is TGTGCCAGCGCGGACAGAGATAGCAATCAGCCCCAGCATTTT.

The J gene is TRBJ2-7, the V gene TRBV18, with D perhaps TRBD1 (6 bases). CDR3 size: 15 residues. V was clipped by 3 bases and J by 0 bases, with 12 bases between them. Germline assignment: CDR1 KGHSH and CDR2 LQKENI. The CDR3 DNA reads TGTGCCAGCTCACCTAGGGACATCCTCTCCTACGAGCAGTACTTC. This encodes CASSPRDILSYEQYF.

The chain links TRBV6-6 to TRBJ1-3; D uncertain. The CDR3 extends over 15 amino acids. The V end was cut by 2 bases, the J end by 7 bases, with 15 bases between. The germline V gene has CDR1 MNHNY and CDR2 SVGAGI (reference sequence). The CDR3 DNA reads TGTGCCAGCAGTTACGTCACAAGGGCCGGTAACACCATATATTTT. Translating it yields CASSYVTRAGNTIYF.

The chain couples TRBV5-1 to TRBJ2-5; 15 nucleotides line up with TRBD2. The CDR3 totals 16 residues. V dropped 1 base and J dropped 4; count of bases not matched to a gene: 2. Looked up from germline, CDR1 is SGHRS and CDR2 is YFSETQ. The CDR3 loop is CASSLRTSGGAETQYF. In DNA form, the CDR3 reads TGCGCCAGCAGCTTGAGGACTAGCGGGGGGGCAGAGACCCAGTACTTC.

This clone was seen just once. V gene TRBV6-6 combines with J gene TRBJ1-2; a weak D match, TRBD1 (5 bases). V was pared by 8 bases and J by 0 bases, with 10 bases between. Germline lookup yields CDR1 MNHNY and CDR2 SVGAGI (reference sequence). This CDR3 has 13 residues. The CDR3 DNA reads TGTGCCAGCCGGGACGCCACTAACTATGGCTACACCTTC. The encoded protein is CASRDATNYGYTF.

This clone was recorded only once. The chain combines TRBV7-6 with TRBJ1-2; D ambiguous. This CDR3 is built from 14 residues. V was clipped by 5 bases and J by 3 bases, with 13 bases between them. Germline lookup yields CDR1 SGHVS and CDR2 FNYEAQ. The CDR3 here is CASSPGGRDYGYTF. The CDR3 DNA reads TGTGCCAGCAGCCCCGGTGGGCGGGACTATGGCTACACCTTC.

V usage is TRBV19 and J usage is TRBJ2-5; the D gene is possibly TRBD1 (5 bases). Looked up from germline, CDR1 is LNHDA and CDR2 is SQIVND (reference sequence). V dropped 5 bases and J dropped 5 bases, with 21 bases sitting between them. There are 16 residues in the CDR3. CDR3 nucleotide sequence: TGTGCCAGTAGTGCTCCCCAGGCGGCAGGGCTTGAGACCCAGTACTTC. Translated: CASSAPQAAGLETQYF. Full variable domain (remainder filled in from reference TRBV19 and TRBJ2-5): DGGITQSPKYLFRKEGQNVTLSCEQNLNHDAMYWYRQDPGQGLRLIYYSQIVNDFQKGDIAEGYSVSREKKESFPLTVTSAQKNPTAFYLCASSAPQAAGLETQYFGPGTRLLVL.

The J gene is TRBJ1-5, the V gene TRBV19; tentative D call: TRBD1 (5 bases). The germline CDR1 and CDR2 sequences are LNHDA and SQIVND (reference sequence). The ends were cut back, 4 bases at V and 0 bases at J, with 16 bases in the middle. The CDR3 length is 17 residues. The CDR3 sequence: CASSRGGAQYSNQPQHF. Here the CDR3 DNA reads TGTGCCAGTAGTAGGGGTGGGGCTCAGTATAGCAATCAGCCCCAGCATTTT.

Only one count was recorded for this clone. The chain has TRBV6-1 and TRBJ1-1; D unclear. V was pared by 1 base and J by 7 bases, with 13 bases between. CDR1 is MNHNS, CDR2 SASEGT, per germline. The CDR3 has 14 amino acids. The CDR3 region is CASSEEGVGGEAFF. The CDR3, as DNA: TGTGCCAGCAGTGAAGAAGGAGTCGGTGGTGAAGCTTTCTTT.

The J gene is TRBJ1-1, the V gene TRBV6-6; a weak D match, TRBD1 (5 bases). Trimming removed 0 bases at V and 1 base at J, with 9 bases between. This CDR3 has 15 amino acids. Germline V gene sequence: CDR1 MNHNY, CDR2 SVGAGI (reference sequence). Here the CDR3 DNA reads TGTGCCAGCAGTTACTCGATGGGGGGGAACACTGAAGCTTTCTTT. It specifies CASSYSMGGNTEAFF.

This clone was counted a single time. The chain recombines TRBV2 with TRBJ2-3; D is unclear. Germline lookup yields CDR1 SNHLY and CDR2 FYNNEI. The ends were cut back, 2 bases at V and 0 bases at J, with 12 bases in the middle. The CDR3 runs to 16 residues. DNA of the CDR3: TGTGCCAGCAGTGAATCGCTCGCCTCTAGCACAGATACGCAGTATTTT. Translating it yields CASSESLASSTDTQYF. The variable domain in full, with the rest retrieved from reference TRBV2 and TRBJ2-3, is EPEVTQTPSHQVTQMGQEVILRCVPISNHLYFYWYRQILGQKVEFLVSFYNNEISEKSEIFDDQFSVERPDGSNFTLKIRSTKLEDSAMYFCASSESLASSTDTQYFGPGTRLTVL.

This clone was seen only once. The J gene is TRBJ2-1, the V gene TRBV25-1; 8 bases agree with TRBD1. J was trimmed by 3 bases and V by 6 bases; bases with no gene match: 7. The CDR3 length is 15 residues. Germline V gene lookup returns CDR1 MGHDK and CDR2 SYGVNS. The CDR3 DNA sequence: TGTGCCAGCAGGGGGGCAGGGGGCTTCTACAATGAGCAGTTCTTC. Amino acid sequence: CASRGAGGFYNEQFF.